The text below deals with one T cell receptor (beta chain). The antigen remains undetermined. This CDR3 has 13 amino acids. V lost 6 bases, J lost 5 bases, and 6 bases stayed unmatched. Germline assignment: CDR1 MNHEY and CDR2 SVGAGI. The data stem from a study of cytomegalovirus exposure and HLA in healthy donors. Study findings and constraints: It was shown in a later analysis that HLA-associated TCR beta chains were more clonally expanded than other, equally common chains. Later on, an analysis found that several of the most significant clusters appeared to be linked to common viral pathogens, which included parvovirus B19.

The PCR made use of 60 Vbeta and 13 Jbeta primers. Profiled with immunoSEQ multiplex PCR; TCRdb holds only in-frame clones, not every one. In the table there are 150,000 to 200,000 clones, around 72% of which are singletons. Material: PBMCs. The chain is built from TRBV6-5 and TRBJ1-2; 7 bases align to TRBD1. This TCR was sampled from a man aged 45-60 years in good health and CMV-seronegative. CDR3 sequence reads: CASRSGGEYGYTF. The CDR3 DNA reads TGTGCCAGCAGGTCAGGGGGTGAATATGGCTACACCTTC.